The 28 T cell receptor beta chains reported below all come from one sample, sequenced in a study of regulatory T cells in long-lasting Graves disease. Construction of the TCR beta libraries employed iRepertoire HTBI primers in conjunction with Arm-PCR of CDR3 regions. TCRdb re-called the multiplex PCR reads through MiXCR, storing one row per CDR3 protein. The sample includes about 380,000 distinct CDR3 sequences, around a sixth of them seen just once. Described time point: newly diagnosed GD, antithyroid drugs for less than 3 months. Scientists built the TCR library using RNA that was extracted from PBMCs. The sample consisted of peripheral blood mononuclear cells (PBMCs), taken at new diagnosis, from a patient treated with antithyroid drugs. The source of these receptors is a female donor with Graves disease.

This chain links TRBV7-2 with TRBJ1-6; D is unclear. Germline V lookup: CDR1 SGHTA, CDR2 FQGNSA. The ends were cut back, 5 bases at V and 7 bases at J, with 15 bases in the middle. The CDR3 spans 15 residues. As DNA, the CDR3 is TGTGCCAGCAGCATTTCAGCGGGAGCAAATTCACCCCTCCACTTT. It is translated as CASSISAGANSPLHF.

This clonotype was counted many times. The rearrangement links TRBV12-3 or TRBV12-4 to TRBJ2-3; 8 positions match TRBD2. V gave up 5 bases and J gave up 3 bases; unmatched junction bases: 7. The CDR3 loop spans 15 amino acids. The CDR3 spells CASSGSGGGTDTQYF. CDR3 sequence (DNA): TGTGCCAGCAGTGGGTCGGGAGGGGGTACAGATACGCAGTATTTT.

This chain joins TRBV12-3 or TRBV12-4 and TRBJ2-5; D possibly matches TRBD1 or TRBD2 (5 bases each). The CDR3 has 13 amino acids. V lost 8 bases, J lost 5 bases, and 15 bases lay in between. CDR3 sequence reads: CASGPKWGETQYF. The CDR3 nucleotides read TGTGCCAGCGGCCCGAAATGGGGGGAGACCCAGTACTTC.

Concerning this clonotype: A read error may explain this, as a much larger clone is one base away. The chain carries TRBV6-1 and TRBJ1-3; TRBD1 matches 8 bases. J gave up 8 bases and V 6 bases, and 6 bases lay outside the gene matches. From germline, CDR1 is MNHNS and CDR2 SASEGT. This CDR3 contains 13 residues. In DNA form, the CDR3 reads TGTGCCAGCAGGCCGGGACAGGAGGACACCATATATTTT. Translated: CASRPGQEDTIYF.

The chain joins TRBV3-1 to TRBJ2-1; 7 bases are a match to TRBD2. The CDR3 loop spans 17 amino acids. Germline CDR1 and CDR2: LGHDT and YNNKEL (reference sequence). V trimming: 3 bases; J trimming: 6 bases; junction bases outside the gene matches: 14. The CDR3 coding sequence is TGTGCCAGCAGCCATGCGAGCGGGACGGGTCGGGGCAATGAGCAGTTCTTC. Translation gives CASSHASGTGRGNEQFF.

The sample holds many counts of this clonotype. The chain joins TRBV6-1 to TRBJ1-1; TRBD1 matches 9 bases. The CDR3 sequence is 14 residues long. Germline values: CDR1 MNHNS, CDR2 SASEGT. Losses at the gene ends were 6 bases for V and 5 bases for J; bases not matched to a gene: 7. The CDR3 DNA follows: TGTGCCAGCAGCCAGGACAGGGGATGGACTGAAGCTTTCTTT. Translated, it gives CASSQDRGWTEAFF.

On this clonotype itself: Being one base from a much bigger clone, this may be a read error. The chain couples TRBV27 to TRBJ2-1, with D perhaps TRBD2 (6 bases). There are 14 residues in the CDR3. Trimming shortened V by 9 bases and J by 6 bases, and 18 bases separated the two germline ends. The germline V gene encodes CDR1 MNHEY and CDR2 SMNVEV (reference sequence). DNA for the CDR3: TGTGCCAGTGGGACTTCCAACGCCCTCAATGAGCAGTTCTTC. Translation: CASGTSNALNEQFF.

The chain combines TRBV24-1 with TRBJ1-5; D might be TRBD1 (5 bases). The CDR3 is made up of 15 amino acids. From germline, CDR1 is KGHDR and CDR2 SFDVKD. Between the trimmed V and J ends, which lost 5 bases and 1 base, there was a span of 11 bases. The CDR3 reads CATSAGTASNQPQHF. The CDR3 bases are TGTGCCACCAGTGCCGGGACGGCCAGCAATCAGCCCCAGCATTTT.

This clonotype was counted at least ten times. This CDR3 is CASRGRTDTQYF. Here the CDR3 DNA reads TGTGCCAGCAGAGGTCGGACAGATACGCAGTATTTT. The chain carries TRBV2 and TRBJ2-3; D is undetermined. CDR1 and CDR2 from the germline V gene are SNHLY and FYNNEI. The CDR3 consists of 12 residues. With 6 bases removed from V and 3 bases from J, the gap between germline ends came to 7 bases.

This clonotype was recorded at least ten times. The chain employs TRBV6-5 and TRBJ2-2, with D hard to call. Germline lookup yields CDR1 MNHEY and CDR2 SVGAGI. The CDR3 covers 17 residues. Trimming pared 2 bases from V and 0 bases from J, leaving 13 bases between. Here the CDR3 reads CASSYRFSPTNTGELFF. In DNA form, the CDR3 reads TGTGCCAGCAGTTACCGTTTCAGCCCAACGAACACCGGGGAGCTGTTTTTT.

This clonotype was seen once. It is likely a read error, because the conserved phenylalanine at the end of the CDR3 is missing. V usage is TRBV5-1 and J usage is TRBJ1-1; D possibly corresponds to TRBD1 (5 bases). Germline CDR1 and CDR2: SGHRS and YFSETQ. This CDR3 is 12 amino acids long. V was clipped by 5 bases and J by 7 bases, with 12 bases between them. The CDR3 spells CASRQQGFEAFL. In DNA, the CDR3 is TGCGCCAGCAGACAGCAGGGATTTGAAGCTTTCCTT.

This chain uses TRBV4-3 with TRBJ2-7; no clear D. Germline V gene sequence: CDR1 LGHNA, CDR2 YSLEER. Trimming pared 2 bases from V and 2 bases from J, leaving 10 bases between. This CDR3 comprises 14 residues. This CDR3 is CASSQSARAYEQYF. The CDR3, as DNA: TGCGCCAGCAGCCAATCGGCCCGAGCCTACGAGCAGTACTTC.

This clonotype was observed a handful of times. Here the CDR3 reads CATSGPRGDEQFF. The CDR3 DNA follows: TGTGCCACCAGTGGGCCCCGGGGCGATGAGCAGTTCTTC. This chain connects TRBV24-1 to TRBJ2-1; either TRBD1 or TRBD2 may fit D (5 bases each). Germline values: CDR1 KGHDR, CDR2 SFDVKD. The CDR3 consists of 13 residues. V was clipped by 5 bases and J by 8 bases, with 12 bases between them.

The CDR3 DNA sequence: TGTGCCAGCAGTGAGGCCCGGGCAGATACGCAGTATTTT. This codes for CASSEARADTQYF. The chain uses TRBV6-2 or TRBV6-3 and TRBJ2-3; D uncertain. Per the germline V gene, CDR1 is MNHEY and CDR2 is SVGEGT. There are 13 residues in the CDR3. V was trimmed by 5 bases and J by 4 bases, leaving 10 bases between them.

Many counts were recorded for this clonotype. This chain joins TRBV6-5 and TRBJ2-1, with 8 bases lining up with TRBD2. There are 17 residues in the CDR3. Germline CDR1 is MNHEY and CDR2 is SVGAGI. V was clipped by 0 bases and J by 6 bases; unmatched bases: 10. For the CDR3, the DNA is TGTGCCAGCAGTTACTCACTCGGGCTAGCGGGTTCCAATGAGCAGTTCTTC. Residues: CASSYSLGLAGSNEQFF.

This clonotype was recorded a few times. The chain recombines TRBV12-3 or TRBV12-4 with TRBJ1-4; D gene uncertain. V was shortened by 6 bases and J by 5 bases, with 19 bases between the two germline ends. The CDR3 has 16 amino acids. The CDR3 DNA reads TGTGCCAGCAGATCGTCGGTCCTACAGCCGAATGAAAAACTGTTTTTT. Residues: CASRSSVLQPNEKLFF.

This clonotype was detected many times. CDR3 in amino acids: CASSLARSKTYGYTF. The CDR3 DNA reads as TGTGCCAGCAGCTTAGCGAGGTCCAAGACTTATGGCTACACCTTC. This rearrangement joins TRBV7-2 to TRBJ1-2; D unclear. V lost 0 bases, J lost 5 bases, and 13 bases lay in between. Germline V lookup: CDR1 SGHTA, CDR2 FQGNSA. The CDR3 loop spans 15 amino acids.

The chain couples TRBV19 to TRBJ2-1, with a tentative D call TRBD1 (6 bases). Trimming cost V 7 bases and J 10 bases, with 17 bases left between them. This CDR3 has 13 amino acids. From germline, CDR1 is LNHDA and CDR2 SQIVND (reference sequence). CDR3 sequence (DNA): TGTGCCAGTATTCGCAGGGGTGGAGACGAGCAGTTCTTC. Translated, it gives CASIRRGGDEQFF.

This clonotype was counted at least ten times. The chain links TRBV7-2 to TRBJ1-5; unclear D gene. Germline CDR1 is SGHTA and CDR2 is FQGNSA. V lost 4 bases and J lost 2, with 6 bases in between. The CDR3 is 13 amino acids. The CDR3 coding sequence is TGTGCCAGCAGCTCCCAGGGCAATCAGCCCCAGCATTTT. Translated: CASSSQGNQPQHF.

This clonotype was detected many times. This chain joins TRBV7-2 and TRBJ1-4; the D gene is possibly TRBD1 (6 bases). The CDR3 sequence is 15 residues long. CDR1 is SGHTA, CDR2 FQGNSA, per germline. V was shortened by 3 bases and J by 5 bases, with 13 bases between the two germline ends. CDR3 DNA: TGTGCCAGCAGCTTTGGGGGGCGCGGGAATGAAAAACTGTTTTTT. It specifies CASSFGGRGNEKLFF.

The rearrangement uses TRBV5-4 and TRBJ2-5, with D tentatively TRBD1 or TRBD2 (7 bases each). V lost 4 bases to trimming and J lost 2 bases, with 15 bases between them. The CDR3 consists of 15 residues. The V gene's germline CDR1 is SGHNT and CDR2 YYREEE (reference sequence). As DNA, the CDR3 is TGTGCCAGCAGCCCCAGGGGGGGATTTCAAGAGACCCAGTACTTC. Protein product: CASSPRGGFQETQYF.

A remark on this clonotype: Sequence at one end of the junction differs from germline and may be a read error. The rearrangement links TRBV11-2 to TRBJ2-3; the match to TRBD2 covers 9 bases. This CDR3 is built from 16 residues. Germline lookup yields CDR1 SGHAT and CDR2 FQNNGV. The DNA of the CDR3 is TGTGCCAGCAGCCCTAACAGCGGGGGGAGCACAGATATGCAGTATTTT. Amino acid sequence: CASSPNSGGSTDMQYF.

The table lists this clonotype with a few counts. This chain uses TRBV12-3 or TRBV12-4 with TRBJ2-1; the match to TRBD2 covers 7 bases. The V segment lost 3 bases and the J segment 2 bases; nucleotides outside the gene matches: 19. The CDR3 is 20 residues long. This chain's CDR3 is CASSFPRLAAPGRAYNEQFF. CDR3 bases: TGTGCCAGCAGTTTCCCCCGGCTAGCGGCGCCCGGGAGAGCCTACAATGAGCAGTTCTTC.

J is TRBJ2-7 and V is TRBV7-9; 7 nucleotides line up with TRBD1. The V segment lost 8 bases and the J segment 2 bases; nucleotides outside the gene matches: 9. The CDR3 loop spans 14 amino acids. Germline CDR1 reads SEHNR; CDR2 reads FQNEAQ (reference sequence). The DNA of the CDR3 is TGTGCCAGCCTGAAGATGACAGGGACCTACGAGCAGTACTTC. This sequence encodes CASLKMTGTYEQYF.

The table lists this clonotype with many counts. The J gene is TRBJ2-6, the V gene TRBV19; 8 positions agree with TRBD1. Germline trimming cut 7 bases from V and 0 bases from J; bases unmatched to any gene: 5. Per the germline V gene, CDR1 is LNHDA and CDR2 is SQIVND (reference sequence). The CDR3 consists of 16 residues. The CDR3 reads CASKDRASSGANVLTF. Written as DNA, the CDR3 is TGTGCCAGTAAGGACAGGGCGAGCTCTGGGGCCAACGTCCTGACTTTC. Using reference TRBV19 and TRBJ2-6 for the parts outside the CDR3, the full variable domain is DGGITQSPKYLFRKEGQNVTLSCEQNLNHDAMYWYRQDPGQGLRLIYYSQIVNDFQKGDIAEGYSVSREKKESFPLTVTSAQKNPTAFYLCASKDRASSGANVLTFGAGSRLTVL.

The chain's CDR3 is CAISEGDEKLFF. DNA for the CDR3: TGTGCCATCAGTGAGGGGGATGAAAAACTGTTTTTT. The chain couples TRBV10-3 to TRBJ1-4; D not resolved. Germline V lookup: CDR1 ENHRY, CDR2 SYGVKD. V was clipped by 2 bases and J by 6 bases, with 4 bases between them. The CDR3 is made up of 12 amino acids.

This clonotype was seen many times. This chain uses TRBV12-3 or TRBV12-4 with TRBJ2-2; the D is unclear. This CDR3 is built from 11 residues. With 3 bases removed from V and 9 bases from J, the gap between germline ends came to 5 bases. The CDR3 bases are TGTGCCAGCAGTTTGGGCCGGGAGCTGTTTTTT. Protein product: CASSLGRELFF.

The chain is built from TRBV2 and TRBJ2-7; D possibly corresponds to TRBD2 (7 bases). Between the trimmed V and J ends, which lost 6 bases and 2 bases, there was a span of 11 bases. CDR3 size: 13 residues. Germline values: CDR1 SNHLY, CDR2 FYNNEI. The CDR3 nucleotides read TGTGCCAGCAGGGGGGGGGACACCTACGAGCAGTACTTC. Protein: CASRGGDTYEQYF.